The sequence of this TCR beta chain was determined in a study of blood T cell repertoires in COVID-19 (dated by TCRdb to about 2020). Regarding the study in general: Collaborator samples came from the United States, Italy and Spain and covered acute and convalescent phases of COVID-19. The material from the prospective study consisted of cDNA or gDNA derived from T cells, B-cell-depleted T cells, or PBMCs. The samples were drawn from two sources: the first 160 participants of the ongoing ImmuneRACE study, and 1,254 subjects contributed by 6 global collaborators. Where available, HLA class I and class II types were taken from metadata supplied by the sample provider and were not determined by assay-based typing. Subjects who had been exposed to COVID-19, were actively infected with it, or had recovered from it provided the deeply sampled blood TCRbeta repertoires that made up the dataset. The sample metadata nearly always contained a de-identified subject ID, COVID-19 status, age in years and sex. A freely available public database, intended as a resource for researchers studying the immune response to SARS-CoV-2, is where the repertoires were released. Broader findings and caveats from the paper: How much clinical and demographic metadata was included differed by source and by participant, and the metadata was provided uncurated.

Each collaborating institution followed its own protocols to collect whole blood in K2EDTA tubes. For TCRbeta analysis, collaborators shipped samples in one of three forms: frozen whole blood, isolated PBMCs, or DNA extracted from either of those sample types. From cysteine to phenylalanine, the CDR3 is 14 amino acids long. The CDR3 DNA has 42 bases and is translated from base 1. V loses 8 bases at its end and J loses 9 bases; junction bases beyond the gene matches: 12. For CDR1 and CDR2, the germline V gene lists MDHEN and SYDVKM. The immunoSEQ Assay, a bias-controlled multiplex PCR, was used to amplify TCRbeta CDR3 regions from genomic DNA. The source study handled its data this way. The number of nucleated cells in each sample was estimated from the amplification of reference gene primers within the assay. Sequence reads were collapsed and filtered to measure the absolute abundance of every unique TCRbeta CDR3 rearrangement. For each sample, productive Simpson clonality was calculated by taking the square root of Simpson's diversity index across productive rearrangements. TCRdb provides this immuneACCESS table in a form limited to in-frame rearrangements. Some clones are lacking; in checked studies, under half of them reflect an unresolved V gene, and why the rest are absent is not known. V, J and clone size derive from that table, while D and trimming were established from the DNA sequence. Here the sample has about 55,000 clones; over 75% occur a single time. Jointly, the top ten make up approximately 15% of the sample.

As concerns this clone: No cognate antigen has been identified for it. No base quality information exists; no much larger clone differs at one position.

The sequence was obtained from a human donor with active COVID-19. The donor label of this sample is uncertain. Sample: peripheral blood. The rearranged chain carries TRBV28 and TRBJ2-3; TRBD1 fits 9 bases in the junction. This receptor has the CDR3 CASAGTGPRETQYF. The bases read TGTGCCAGCGCCGGGACAGGGCCGAGGGAAACGCAGTATTTT.